These 29 T cell receptor beta chains were all obtained from the same sample, sequenced in a study of beta chain features in type 1 diabetes. The entirety of the isolated RNA underwent reverse transcription, so expressed TCRB transcripts were sequenced. The repertoire was sequenced with immunoSEQ multiplex PCR; TCRdb's copy has only in-frame clones and lacks some. The sample has 300,000 to 400,000 clones, 7% to 9% seen once; the top ten hold less than 0.5%. The sequencing sample was made of central memory CD4+ T cells from blood. These receptor sequences come from a woman younger than 30 in good health.

The CDR3 nucleotides are TGCGCCAGCAGCCCTAGGGGGGGCGCGACAGATACGCAGTATTTT. It translates to CASSPRGGATDTQYF. The chain joins TRBV4-3 to TRBJ2-3; perhaps TRBD2 as D (7 bases). The CDR3 consists of 15 residues. Trimming took 4 bases from V and 3 from J, leaving 14 bases between them. Germline V gene lookup returns CDR1 LGHNA and CDR2 YSLEER.

This clone has only a few counts. The chain uses TRBV28 and TRBJ1-1, with D maybe TRBD1 (5 bases). This CDR3 has 13 amino acids. Trimming left V 7 bases short and J 8 bases short, with 17 bases between. Germline V gives CDR1 MDHEN, CDR2 SYDVKM. CDR3 sequence reads: CASTTMADREAFF. Here the CDR3 DNA reads TGTGCCAGCACCACCATGGCCGACAGAGAAGCTTTCTTT.

The chain uses TRBV10-2 and TRBJ2-1; 8 bases are shared with TRBD2. The trim removed 2 bases at V and 9 bases at J, leaving 12 bases unmatched. There are 16 residues in the CDR3. Germline CDR1 WSHSY, CDR2 SAAADI. The CDR3, as DNA: TGCGCCAGCAGTGAGCGGAGCGGGAGATCGGTGGGTGAGCAGTTCTTC. This translates into CASSERSGRSVGEQFF.

The V and J genes are TRBV4-1 and TRBJ2-4; possible D gene TRBD1, 5 bases. The CDR3 spans 15 residues. Germline V gene sequence: CDR1 MGHRA, CDR2 YSYEKL. Trimming cost V 0 bases and J 4 bases, with 10 bases left between them. CDR3: CASSQDRVLKNIQYF. The CDR3 nucleotides read TGCGCCAGCAGCCAAGACAGGGTCTTGAAAAACATTCAGTACTTC.

This clone occurred many times. The chain couples TRBV2 to TRBJ2-7; D is uncertain. This CDR3 is 15 amino acids long. Between the trimmed V and J ends, which lost 2 bases and 4 bases, there was a span of 15 bases. The germline gives CDR1 SNHLY, CDR2 FYNNEI. DNA of the CDR3: TGTGCCAGCAGTGAAACCCGACTCAATACTTACGAGCAGTACTTC. It translates to CASSETRLNTYEQYF. Drawing the rest from reference TRBV2 and TRBJ2-7, the complete variable domain is EPEVTQTPSHQVTQMGQEVILRCVPISNHLYFYWYRQILGQKVEFLVSFYNNEISEKSEIFDDQFSVERPDGSNFTLKIRSTKLEDSAMYFCASSETRLNTYEQYFGPGTRLTVT.

The V gene is TRBV7-6, the J gene TRBJ2-1, with TRBD2 matching 9 bases. CDR1 SGHVS and CDR2 FNYEAQ come from the germline V gene. V shed 1 base, J shed 0 bases, and the junction held 7 bases outside the gene matches. The CDR3 length is 18 residues. The CDR3 region has the DNA TGTGCCAGCAGCTTAGAGGCGGGAGGGCCGGGCTCCTACAATGAGCAGTTCTTC. Encoded protein: CASSLEAGGPGSYNEQFF.

There are a few counts of this clone. V is TRBV6-5 and J is TRBJ1-1; D unresolved. The CDR3 sequence is 14 residues long. Trimming took 4 bases from V and 0 from J, leaving 9 bases between them. The germline CDR1 and CDR2 sequences are MNHEY and SVGAGI. CDR3 in DNA: TGTGCCAGCAGTTTAAGAGGGATGAACACTGAAGCTTTCTTT. Residues: CASSLRGMNTEAFF.

This clone was detected a few times. V usage is TRBV21-1 and J usage is TRBJ2-5; TRBD2 reflects the table's D call only, with no check against the DNA. TRBV21-1 is a documented pseudogene. This CDR3 has 16 residues. The CDR3 bases are TGTGCCAGCAGCAAAGTACAGCGGGAGATCGGAGAGACCCAGTACTTC. As protein: CASSKVQREIGETQYF.

In this sample, this clone turned up a few times. The J gene is TRBJ2-3, the V gene TRBV6-5; 8 nucleotides align to TRBD1. V was pared by 2 bases and J by 0 bases, with 1 base of the junction left unmatched. In germline, CDR1 is MNHEY, CDR2 SVGAGI. The CDR3 has 15 residues. CDR3 loop: CASSYGQGSTDTQYF. As DNA, the CDR3 is TGTGCCAGCAGTTACGGACAGGGTAGCACAGATACGCAGTATTTT.

This clone was detected ten times or more. The chain links TRBV4-1 to TRBJ1-1; 9 nucleotides agree with TRBD1. Germline V lookup: CDR1 MGHRA, CDR2 YSYEKL. This CDR3 contains 15 residues. The V and J ends lost 3 bases and 4 bases, in that order; junction bases with no gene match: 6. The CDR3: CASSHPGQGFTEAFF. CDR3 bases: TGCGCCAGCAGCCACCCGGGACAGGGCTTCACTGAAGCTTTCTTT.

Details on this clone: Other nucleotide sequences in the sample specify the same CDR3. The rearrangement uses TRBV7-9 and TRBJ1-1; D may be TRBD1 (6 bases). Per the germline V gene, CDR1 is SEHNR and CDR2 is FQNEAQ (reference sequence). This CDR3 is 14 amino acids long. Trimming pared 2 bases from V and 0 bases from J, leaving 7 bases between. CDR3 nucleotide sequence: TGTGCCAGCAGCTTACAGGGGCTGAACACTGAAGCTTTCTTT. Translated: CASSLQGLNTEAFF.

This chain links TRBV5-1 with TRBJ2-3; 7 bases line up with TRBD1. Germline V gives CDR1 SGHRS, CDR2 YFSETQ. V shed 4 bases, J shed 3 bases, and the junction held 11 bases outside the gene matches. The CDR3 has 16 residues. The CDR3 region has the DNA TGCGCCAGCAGCGATGGGACAGCACTGGGGACAGATACGCAGTATTTT. This translates into CASSDGTALGTDTQYF. Looking up the rest from reference TRBV5-1 and TRBJ2-3 gives the full variable domain: KAGVTQTPRYLIKTRGQQVTLSCSPISGHRSVSWYQQTPGQGLQFLFEYFSETQRNKGNFPGRFSGRQFSNSRSEMNVSTLELGDSALYLCASSDGTALGTDTQYFGPGTRLTVL.

The CDR3: CASSQRAGQSNTEAFF. In nucleotides, the CDR3 is TGTGCCAGCAGCCAACGGGCGGGACAGTCGAACACTGAAGCTTTCTTT. The V call is TRBV7-9, the J call TRBJ1-1; TRBD1 aligns across 7 bases. The ends lost 5 bases at V and 1 base at J; junction bases unmatched: 10. This CDR3 has 16 amino acids. Germline loops: CDR1 SEHNR, CDR2 FQNEAQ (reference sequence).

This clone occurred a few times. The chain is built from TRBV10-3 and TRBJ2-7; no clear D. The CDR3 is 13 amino acids. Germline CDR1 reads ENHRY; CDR2 reads SYGVKD. The V end was cut by 0 bases, the J end by 4 bases, with 7 bases between. The CDR3 spells CAISESGLYEQYF. CDR3 bases: TGTGCCATCAGTGAGTCGGGCCTTTACGAGCAGTACTTC.

This clone has more than one count but fewer than ten. This chain links TRBV18 with TRBJ2-7, with D possibly TRBD2 on 6 matching bases. CDR3 length: 15 amino acids. Germline V gives CDR1 KGHSH, CDR2 LQKENI. The V gene lost 0 bases and the J gene lost 6 bases, with 15 bases spanning the gap. The chain's CDR3 is CASSPPGMGDSEQYF. The CDR3 bases are TGTGCCAGCTCACCACCGGGGATGGGGGACTCCGAGCAGTACTTC.

This sequence joins TRBV11-2 and TRBJ2-3; 8 nucleotides agree with TRBD2. Looked up from germline, CDR1 is SGHAT and CDR2 is FQNNGV. CDR3 length: 16 residues. The J segment lost 1 base and the V segment lost 3 bases, leaving 6 bases of the junction unmatched. CDR3 residues: CASSFYPGGGTDTQYF. In DNA form, the CDR3 reads TGTGCCAGCAGCTTCTATCCCGGGGGGGGCACAGATACGCAGTATTTT.

This clone was counted a few times. The J gene is TRBJ2-4, the V gene TRBV7-2; 8 bases agree with TRBD2. This CDR3 contains 15 residues. CDR1 SGHTA and CDR2 FQGNSA come from the germline V gene. After removal of 3 bases from V and 7 bases from J, the junction contained 8 bases not matched to a gene. This chain's CDR3 is CASSFAGGMGNIQYF. In nucleotides, the CDR3 is TGTGCCAGCAGCTTTGCGGGAGGAATGGGGAACATTCAGTACTTC.

V is TRBV5-4 and J is TRBJ2-5, with D uncertain. The germline gives CDR1 SGHNT, CDR2 YYREEE (reference sequence). The CDR3 is 13 residues long. The V gene lost 10 bases and the J gene lost 0 bases, with 13 bases spanning the gap. CDR3 residues: CAAGLGNQETQYF. In DNA form, the CDR3 reads TGTGCCGCTGGGTTAGGTAACCAAGAGACCCAGTACTTC.

V gene TRBV18 combines with J gene TRBJ2-5, with TRBD2 matching over 10 bases. CDR3 size: 16 residues. Germline CDR1 reads KGHSH; CDR2 reads LQKENI. Trimming took 0 bases from V and 5 from J; bases not matched to a gene: 6. CDR3 region: CASSPPSGRPGETQYF. The DNA of the CDR3 is TGTGCCAGCTCACCACCTAGCGGGAGGCCGGGGGAGACCCAGTACTTC.

Only a few counts were recorded for this clone. This sequence joins TRBV6-1 and TRBJ2-7; D perhaps matches TRBD2 (5 bases). The V and J ends lost 5 bases and 4 bases respectively, with 15 bases between them. The CDR3 length is 14 residues. Germline CDR1 is MNHNS and CDR2 is SASEGT. The CDR3 DNA is TGTGCCAGCAGTCGAGAAACGCGGGTGTACGAGCAGTACTTC. Translation gives CASSRETRVYEQYF.

The V call is TRBV5-1, the J call TRBJ2-5; D gene unclear. The CDR3 spans 16 residues. V shed 0 bases and J shed 2 bases, with 14 bases lying between them. Germline V gives CDR1 SGHRS, CDR2 YFSETQ. The CDR3 DNA follows: TGCGCCAGCAGCTTGGTACCTCGCGCCGGTCAAGAGACCCAGTACTTC. It codes for CASSLVPRAGQETQYF.

The chain employs TRBV6-6 and TRBJ2-7, with D perhaps matching TRBD1 or TRBD2 (5 bases each). The CDR3 spans 12 residues. Germline V gene lookup returns CDR1 MNHNY and CDR2 SVGAGI (reference sequence). V lost 4 bases and J 3 bases, leaving 7 bases between the germline ends. The CDR3, as DNA: TGTGCCAGCAGTTTGGGGGACTACGAGCAGTACTTC. Its translation: CASSLGDYEQYF.

The chain combines TRBV6-1 with TRBJ1-5; possible D gene TRBD1, 6 bases. CDR3 length: 14 amino acids. The germline V gene encodes CDR1 MNHNS and CDR2 SASEGT. V lost 10 bases, J lost 7 bases, and 20 bases lay in between. The CDR3 spells CAISPTGLKQPQHF. In DNA form, the CDR3 reads TGTGCCATCAGCCCTACAGGGTTAAAGCAGCCCCAGCATTTT.

The chain couples TRBV28 to TRBJ2-7, with D possibly being TRBD1 or TRBD2 (5 bases each). Germline values: CDR1 MDHEN, CDR2 SYDVKM. There are 14 residues in the CDR3. V shed 6 bases and J shed 2 bases, with 14 bases lying between them. In DNA, the CDR3 is TGTGCCAGCAGATCGCCGGGACCGACCTACGAGCAGTACTTC. It encodes CASRSPGPTYEQYF.

The V and J genes are TRBV18 and TRBJ1-2; 8 bases map to TRBD1. V shed 5 bases and J 8 bases; nucleotides not matched to a gene: 7. The length of the CDR3 is 13 residues. Germline V gene data show CDR1 as KGHSH and CDR2 as LQKENI. The CDR3 protein is CASSKTGDRGYTF. The CDR3 DNA follows: TGTGCCAGCTCAAAGACAGGGGACAGGGGCTACACCTTC. The full variable domain, completed using reference TRBV18 and TRBJ1-2, is NAGVMQNPRHLVRRRGQEARLRCSPMKGHSHVYWYRQLPEEGLKFMVYLQKENIIDESGMPKERFSAEFPKEGPSILRIQQVVRGDSAAYFCASSKTGDRGYTFGSGTRLTVV.

This chain uses TRBV5-1 with TRBJ2-3; D unclear. This CDR3 contains 13 residues. Trimming removed 0 bases at V and 4 bases at J, with 6 bases between. The germline CDR1 and CDR2 sequences are SGHRS and YFSETQ. This CDR3 is CASSLEVSDTQYF. The CDR3, as DNA: TGCGCCAGCAGCTTGGAGGTTTCAGATACGCAGTATTTT.

In this sample, this clone turned up many times. The rearrangement uses TRBV28 and TRBJ1-5; unclear D gene. Germline values: CDR1 MDHEN, CDR2 SYDVKM. The germline V and J ends were trimmed by 9 bases and 7 bases, with 16 bases remaining between them. The length of the CDR3 is 13 residues. CDR3 DNA: TGTGCCAGTGGAAGGGAGGACCTACAGCCCCAGCATTTT. Amino acids: CASGREDLQPQHF.

This clone has just a few counts. This chain uses TRBV6-1 with TRBJ2-7; D might be TRBD1 (5 bases). V was shortened by 6 bases and J by 2 bases, with 11 bases between the two germline ends. Germline V gene lookup returns CDR1 MNHNS and CDR2 SASEGT. The CDR3 loop spans 13 amino acids. CDR3 sequence (DNA): TGTGCCAGCAGCCCTGACAGCGCCTACGAGCAGTACTTC. Encoded protein: CASSPDSAYEQYF.

This clone came up a few times. The chain couples TRBV6-1 to TRBJ2-7, with D possibly TRBD1 on 6 matching bases. Trimming removed 1 base at V and 3 bases at J, with 16 bases between. This CDR3 is 16 amino acids long. Germline assignment: CDR1 MNHNS and CDR2 SASEGT. CDR3 nucleotide sequence: TGTGCCAGCAGTGAAGTAGGTGGGGGCGTCTACTACGAGCAGTACTTC. Its translation: CASSEVGGGVYYEQYF.